This T cell receptor beta chain derives from a study of cytomegalovirus exposure and HLA in healthy donors. Turning to the study itself: Approximately 81% of more than 300 genotyped donors fell in the Caucasian-associated ancestry cluster. Study-wide points: It was approximately 170 TCR beta chains that were listed as cytomegalovirus-associated.

PCR used 60 Vbeta primers and 13 Jbeta primers. TCRdb keeps only in-frame clones here, not all; method: immunoSEQ multiplex PCR. The sample lists over 150,000 clones, approximately 71% occurring once. Germline-derived CDR1 and CDR2 are SGHRS and YFSETQ. The junction had 12 bases not matched to a gene; V was cut back by 0 bases and J by 3 bases. The length of the CDR3 is 17 residues. The donors gave bone marrow, and they were healthy. Of note for this clone: The antigen remains unidentified.

This sequence originates from a male donor in good health and CMV-seronegative. This sequence joins TRBV5-1 and TRBJ2-7; 7 nucleotides match TRBD2. Sequenced input: PBMCs. CDR3 amino acids: CASSLVPGGRRFYEQYF. CDR3 sequence (DNA): TGCGCCAGCAGCTTGGTACCCGGGGGGAGGAGATTCTACGAGCAGTACTTC.